The 9 T cell receptor beta chains listed next were all sequenced from one sample in a study of T cell responses to AZD1222 COVID-19 vaccine. The method was immunoSEQ multiplex PCR; TCRdb's version includes in-frame clones alone and lacks a portion of them. The sample consists of about 69,000 clones, over 65% of them appearing once. The material was peripheral blood, obtained 28 days after the second AZD1222 dose. The receptors here all came from an adult who received the AZD1222 COVID-19 vaccine.

CDR3 loop: CASSRGLARELFF. The CDR3 nucleotides read TGTGCCAGCAGCCGTGGACTAGCCCGGGAGCTGTTTTTT. The J gene is TRBJ2-2, the V gene TRBV5-6; 8 positions match TRBD2. The CDR3 has 13 amino acids. V lost 4 bases to trimming and J lost 9 bases; unmatched junction nucleotides: 5. CDR1 is SGHDT, CDR2 YYEEEE, per germline.

The chain employs TRBV19 and TRBJ2-2, with D possibly being TRBD1 or TRBD2 (6 bases each). The V gene's germline CDR1 is LNHDA and CDR2 SQIVND (reference sequence). This CDR3 contains 14 residues. With 10 bases removed from V and 4 bases from J, the gap between germline ends came to 16 bases. The CDR3 DNA reads as TGTGCCACTTACAGGGAGGATTCCACCGGGGAGCTGTTTTTT. This codes for CATYREDSTGELFF.

This clone was found a few times. The CDR3 sequence: CASRRQGRLNTGELFF. The CDR3 DNA follows: TGCGCCAGCAGAAGACAGGGGCGACTTAACACCGGGGAGCTGTTTTTT. This chain connects TRBV5-1 to TRBJ2-2; TRBD1 agrees at 8 bases. Per the germline V gene, CDR1 is SGHRS and CDR2 is YFSETQ. This CDR3 contains 16 residues. With 5 bases clipped from V and 2 bases from J, the junction kept 8 bases outside the gene matches.

V gene TRBV10-3 combines with J gene TRBJ2-1; D remains ambiguous. CDR3 length equals 13 residues. Looked up from germline, CDR1 is ENHRY and CDR2 is SYGVKD. V was trimmed by 3 bases and J by 9 bases, leaving 12 bases between them. The chain's CDR3 is CAISDEKVPEQFF. CDR3 nucleotides: TGTGCCATCAGTGATGAAAAGGTGCCTGAGCAGTTCTTC.

This clone was counted a few times. The chain links TRBV4-1 to TRBJ1-6; 9 nucleotides agree with TRBD1. V trimming: 2 bases; J trimming: 1 base; junction bases outside the gene matches: 6. The CDR3 has 18 amino acids. Per the germline V gene, CDR1 is MGHRA and CDR2 is YSYEKL. The CDR3 protein is CASSQWTGEISYNSPLHF. The CDR3 DNA follows: TGCGCCAGCAGCCAATGGACAGGGGAAATATCCTATAATTCACCCCTCCACTTT.

The rearrangement joins TRBV5-1 to TRBJ1-1; D not resolved. There are 15 residues in the CDR3. V gave up 0 bases and J gave up 0 bases, with 9 bases separating them. Germline V lookup: CDR1 SGHRS, CDR2 YFSETQ. CDR3 bases: TGCGCCAGCAGCTTGGAGTATGGGATGAACACTGAAGCTTTCTTT. This gives the protein CASSLEYGMNTEAFF.

This clone was seen a few times. This chain joins TRBV7-8 and TRBJ2-1; TRBD1 matches 7 bases. CDR3 size: 14 residues. Germline V gene lookup returns CDR1 SGHVS and CDR2 FQNEAQ. V shed 5 bases, J shed 8 bases, and the junction held 9 bases outside the gene matches. The CDR3 here is CASSPPGGRDEQFF. The CDR3 DNA is TGTGCCAGCAGCCCCCCAGGGGGACGGGATGAGCAGTTCTTC.

This clone has more than one count but fewer than ten. The V and J genes are TRBV4-1 and TRBJ2-7; D may be TRBD2 (6 bases). From germline, CDR1 is MGHRA and CDR2 YSYEKL. The V end was cut by 0 bases, the J end by 2 bases, with 11 bases between. This CDR3 has 15 residues. DNA for the CDR3: TGCGCCAGCAGCCAAGACAGTGGGACTCCCTACGAGCAGTACTTC. Encoded protein: CASSQDSGTPYEQYF.

J is TRBJ1-2 and V is TRBV19; possible D gene TRBD1, 6 bases. Trimming took 3 bases from V and 3 from J, leaving 14 bases between them. The germline V gene encodes CDR1 LNHDA and CDR2 SQIVND (reference sequence). This CDR3 is 15 amino acids long. Written as DNA, the CDR3 is TGTGCCAGTAGTATGGAGCAGGGGAGGCACTATGGCTACACCTTC. As protein: CASSMEQGRHYGYTF. Combining the CDR3 with reference TRBV19 and TRBJ1-2 gives the whole variable domain DGGITQSPKYLFRKEGQNVTLSCEQNLNHDAMYWYRQDPGQGLRLIYYSQIVNDFQKGDIAEGYSVSREKKESFPLTVTSAQKNPTAFYLCASSMEQGRHYGYTFGSGTRLTVV.